The sample holds one count of the clone carrying this TCR beta chain. Antigen: not known. Germline V gene lookup returns CDR1 MGHRA and CDR2 YSYEKL. V was trimmed by 5 bases and J by 1 base, leaving 15 bases between them. This CDR3 is 15 amino acids long. The library came from three nested PCR rounds adapted from ARM-PCR protocols. From the multiplex PCR reads, TCRdb called clonotypes with MiXCR, one entry per CDR3 protein. The sample shows roughly 93,000 distinct CDR3 sequences, 65% to 75% of them seen only once. This sample's RNA came from whole unsorted tissue. Newly diagnosed lung cancer patients had thoracic surgery in China, August–late 2014, without prior chemotherapy. The data are from a study of tumor and adjacent non-tumor tissue in lung cancer. For the study at large: The patients, approximately 9 men and roughly 5 women, were roughly 30 to 80 with stage I to III disease.

Whole-study results and caveats: Tumor repertoires had a smaller top 100 clone share than normal lung. Tumor TCR diversity, when higher, was linked to shorter survival.

This chain connects TRBV4-1 to TRBJ2-7, with D perhaps matching TRBD1 (6 bases). The clonotype originates from a man aged 55-75 years with non-small cell lung cancer. Material for sequencing was lung tumor tissue. The CDR3 is CASSFRQDTSYEQYF. The CDR3 nucleotides are TGCGCCAGCAGCTTCCGACAGGACACATCCTACGAGCAGTACTTC.